The following is a T cell receptor beta chain sequence with its context. Its antigen is undetermined. The study sampled blood at baseline, cycle 4 day 1, and cycle 7 day 1. This sample was taken from a study of OX40 agonist ivuxolimab in advanced cancers. Study results and limitations: Fewer expanded clones were found on average in CD4+ than in CD8+ T cells.

Assay: immunoSEQ multiplex PCR; the TCRdb copy retains only in-frame clones and omits some. The sample has 75,000 to 80,000 clones, about 84% seen once. The CDR3 runs 15 residues. Germline loops: CDR1 SEHNR, CDR2 FQNEAQ (reference sequence). The V end lost 5 bases, the J end lost 7 bases, and 18 bases lay between the germline ends. The specimen was CD4+ or CD8+ T cells sorted from blood, collected in a trial of the OX40 agonist ivuxolimab. The V gene is TRBV7-9, the J gene TRBJ2-1; no clear D gene. The TCR originated in an adult with an advanced solid tumor such as melanoma, head and neck, liver or kidney cancer. As DNA, the CDR3 is TGTGCCAGCAGCCGCGTCAGGCCGGGTACGAATGAGCAGTTCTTC. As protein: CASSRVRPGTNEQFF.